These T cell receptor beta chains were read from a single sample in a study of shared clonotypes between healthy human individuals. Data came from immunoSEQ multiplex PCR; TCRdb stores just in-frame clones and leaves some out. The profile shows about 990,000 clones, about 84% of them singletons. The source material was memory CD4+ T cells from PBMCs. Every receptor here comes from a man between 18 and 29 years old in good health. Some clones in this sample may be carry-over from other donors' samples. Both conserved end residues are trimmed from each CDR3. D genes are given only for firm matches. The size of a clone is reported for some rows only, either as once, few or many, or as a class for expanded clones.

clone_size	v_call	d_call	j_call	cdr3_aa
.	TRBV7-3	.	TRBJ2-7	ASSLSAGHEQY
few	TRBV2	TRBD1	TRBJ2-5	ASREDRDRVPTQY
.	TRBV7-2	TRBD1	TRBJ1-1	ASSPPQTGIAEAF
.	TRBV6-5	.	TRBJ1-2	ASSSGNYGYT
.	TRBV5-4	TRBD2	TRBJ2-6	ASSFAGAGANVLT
.	TRBV4-3	TRBD1	TRBJ2-7	ASSRTGTGAEQY
many	TRBV7-9	TRBD2	TRBJ2-5	ASSVNSGRGETQY
.	TRBV27	.	TRBJ2-2	ASSLGGRGTGELF
.	TRBV18	.	TRBJ2-5	ASSSRSQETQY
.	TRBV6-5	.	TRBJ2-7	ASSYSASYEQY
.	TRBV28	TRBD2	TRBJ2-7	ASSSAGLTSGGYEQY
few	TRBV20-1	.	TRBJ2-5	SAAEETQY
.	TRBV7-2	TRBD2	TRBJ2-3	ASSLVWGGPDTQY
.	TRBV6-4	TRBD1	TRBJ1-1	ASRPTHRGVTEAF
few	TRBV18	.	TRBJ1-1	ASSPDINTEAF
few	TRBV27	.	TRBJ1-1	ASSLTLTSGDTEAF
.	TRBV6-1	.	TRBJ1-2	ASSEAMWGGGYT
.	TRBV25-1	.	TRBJ2-1	ASSNENRNEQF
.	TRBV28	TRBD1	TRBJ2-7	ASSPSPGQGSSYEQY
.	TRBV5-8	TRBD1	TRBJ2-5	ASSRGTGKETQY
few	TRBV7-2	.	TRBJ2-7	ASSLAHEQY
.	TRBV9	.	TRBJ2-2	ASSERGHSGTGELF
.	TRBV11-2	.	TRBJ2-5	ASSFQGIGETQY
.	TRBV30	.	.	AWSVLGNPYEQY
once	TRBV5-1	TRBD2	TRBJ2-2	ASSTSLLAGATTGELF
.	TRBV7-6	.	TRBJ2-7	ASSSRRIRDNSYEQY
.	TRBV20-1	.	TRBJ2-7	SGGNFYEQY
.	TRBV9	.	TRBJ2-2	ASSVDGAGELF
.	TRBV14	TRBD2	TRBJ2-3	ASSQEGTSRDTQY
.	TRBV2	.	TRBJ1-1	ASTGQPNTEAF
.	TRBV6-6	TRBD2	TRBJ2-2	ASSYDSSGSVGELF
.	TRBV27	TRBD1	TRBJ1-5	ASSQTLRQGYNQPQH
.	TRBV28	.	TRBJ2-3	ASSLPPTQY
.	TRBV9	TRBD1	TRBJ1-4	ASSVNQNEQGAVREKLF
.	TRBV4-1	TRBD1	TRBJ1-5	ASSPRDRGDSNQPQH
.	TRBV10-3	TRBD2	TRBJ2-1	AISARTSGGHDEQF
once	TRBV15	TRBD1	TRBJ1-2	ATSRDNTAGGYGYT
.	TRBV7-3	TRBD2	TRBJ2-1	ASGIAGARSNEQF
many	TRBV20-1	.	TRBJ2-4	SAGTRNIQY
.	TRBV15	.	TRBJ2-7	ATSRDRSRPHEQY
.	TRBV5-1	.	TRBJ2-3	ASSLALATSTDTQY
.	TRBV14	.	TRBJ1-1	ASSQDLSGYNEAF
few	TRBV7-2	TRBD1	TRBJ1-2	ASSPDREDGYT
.	TRBV28	TRBD1	TRBJ1-5	ASRPEDRDSNQPQH